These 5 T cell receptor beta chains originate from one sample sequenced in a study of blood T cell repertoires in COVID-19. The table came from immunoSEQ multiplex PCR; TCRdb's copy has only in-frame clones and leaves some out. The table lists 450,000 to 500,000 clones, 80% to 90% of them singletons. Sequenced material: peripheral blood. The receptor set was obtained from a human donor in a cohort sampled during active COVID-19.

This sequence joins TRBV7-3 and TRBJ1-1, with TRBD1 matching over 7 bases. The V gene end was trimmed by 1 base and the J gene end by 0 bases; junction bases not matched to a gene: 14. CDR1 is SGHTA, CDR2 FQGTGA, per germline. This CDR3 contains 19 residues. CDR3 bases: TGTGCCAGCAGCTTAAATAGGTCAGGGGGTAGGTTCATGAACACTGAAGCTTTCTTT. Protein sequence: CASSLNRSGGRFMNTEAFF.

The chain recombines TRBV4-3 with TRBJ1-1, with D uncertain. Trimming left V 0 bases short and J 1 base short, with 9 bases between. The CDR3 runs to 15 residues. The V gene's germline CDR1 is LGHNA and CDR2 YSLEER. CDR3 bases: TGCGCCAGCAGCCAAGATGAGCCTTCGAACACTGAAGCTTTCTTT. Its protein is CASSQDEPSNTEAFF.

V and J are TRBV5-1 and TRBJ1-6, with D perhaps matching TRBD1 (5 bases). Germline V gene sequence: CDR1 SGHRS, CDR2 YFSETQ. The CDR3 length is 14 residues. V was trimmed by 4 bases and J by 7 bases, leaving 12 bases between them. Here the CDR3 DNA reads TGCGCCAGCAGCGCCGACAGTGGCAATTCACCCCTCCACTTT. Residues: CASSADSGNSPLHF.

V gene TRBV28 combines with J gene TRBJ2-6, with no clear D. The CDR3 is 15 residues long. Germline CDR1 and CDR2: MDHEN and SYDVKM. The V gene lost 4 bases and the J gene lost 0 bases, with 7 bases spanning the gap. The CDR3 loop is CASSSYSSGANVLTF. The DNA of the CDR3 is TGTGCCAGCAGTTCGTACAGCTCTGGGGCCAACGTCCTGACTTTC.

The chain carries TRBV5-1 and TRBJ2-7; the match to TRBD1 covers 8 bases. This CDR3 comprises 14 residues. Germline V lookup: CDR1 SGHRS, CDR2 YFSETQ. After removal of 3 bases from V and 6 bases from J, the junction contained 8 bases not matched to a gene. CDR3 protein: CASSSTTGVGEQYF. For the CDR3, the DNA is TGCGCCAGCAGCTCGACGACAGGGGTGGGCGAGCAGTACTTC.